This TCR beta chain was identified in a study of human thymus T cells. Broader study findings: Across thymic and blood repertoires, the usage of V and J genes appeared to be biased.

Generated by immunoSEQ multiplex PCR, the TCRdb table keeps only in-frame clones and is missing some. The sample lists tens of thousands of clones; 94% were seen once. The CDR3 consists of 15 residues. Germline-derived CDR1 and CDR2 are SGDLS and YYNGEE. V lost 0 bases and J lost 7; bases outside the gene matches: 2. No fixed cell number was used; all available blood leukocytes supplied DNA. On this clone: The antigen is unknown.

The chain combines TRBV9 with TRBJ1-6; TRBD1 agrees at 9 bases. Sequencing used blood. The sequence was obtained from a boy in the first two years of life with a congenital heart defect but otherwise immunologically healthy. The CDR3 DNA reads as TGTGCCAGCAGCGTAGAAGGGACAGGGAATTCACCCCTCCACTTT. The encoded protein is CASSVEGTGNSPLHF.